This T cell receptor beta chain was sequenced in a study of response to subunit inactivated influenza vaccine. The CDR3 length is 15 residues. Germline V gives CDR1 SQVTM, CDR2 ANQGSEA. Unmatched junction bases numbered 7, after V lost 1 base and J lost 3 bases. Each CDR3 protein gets one entry after TCRdb re-called the RT-PCR reads with MiXCR. Of about 540,000 distinct CDR3 sequences in the sample, under 25% are singletons; the top ten hold roughly 2.8%. These data were also reused for a study on T cells expressing NK-cell markers. Per that study: 5'RACE template switching with UMIs generated TCR beta cDNA. Obtained from sorted CD3+CD56+NKG2C+, CD3+CD56+NKG2C- and CD3+CD56-NKG2C+ T cells were the TCR beta repertoires. An anti-gamma-delta TCR antibody confined sorting to alpha-beta TCR T cells across several of the experiments. NKG2C+ dominant clonotypes from over five donors made up about 1.0-8% of CD8+ T cells. The study found these clonotypes also leading the CD3+CD56-NKG2C+ fraction in several donors.

The sample consisted of CD4+ T cells sorted from PBMCs, taken about 11 days after vaccination. The sequence came from a man in his forties or fifties who received an inactivated influenza vaccine. The chain couples TRBV29-1 to TRBJ2-7; 9 bases are shared with TRBD1. The chain's CDR3 is CSVEGVQGAGYEQYF. The CDR3 region has the DNA TGCAGCGTTGAAGGTGTACAGGGGGCTGGCTACGAGCAGTACTTC.